A single sample gave rise to the 20 T cell receptor beta chains below, sequenced in a study of blood T cell repertoires in COVID-19. The method was immunoSEQ multiplex PCR; TCRdb's version includes in-frame clones alone and lacks a portion of them. The sample gives 60,000 to 65,000 clones, 88% of which show up once; over 3.5% is in the top ten. Sequenced material: peripheral blood. These receptors originate from a man aged 45-65 years with active COVID-19.

This clone showed up just once. The genes are TRBV5-4 and TRBJ2-3; the D gene is possibly TRBD2 (7 bases). There are 13 residues in the CDR3. Germline lookup yields CDR1 SGHNT and CDR2 YYREEE (reference sequence). V was pared by 10 bases and J by 3 bases, with 15 bases between. Written as DNA, the CDR3 is TGTGCCGTCTCGGGGGGCCGAACAGATACGCAGTATTTT. Protein: CAVSGGRTDTQYF.

The chain uses TRBV15 and TRBJ2-1, with 8 bases matching TRBD2. The length of the CDR3 is 15 residues. The germline CDR1 and CDR2 sequences are LNHNV and YYDKDF (reference sequence). Germline trimming cut 3 bases from V and 9 bases from J; bases unmatched to any gene: 10. CDR3 amino acids: CATSSPMERGPEQFF. Here the CDR3 DNA reads TGTGCCACCAGCAGCCCAATGGAGCGGGGGCCTGAGCAGTTCTTC.

J is TRBJ1-1 and V is TRBV7-3, with 8 bases that match TRBD1. Trimming cost V 4 bases and J 1 base; bases outside gene matches: 5. Per germline, CDR1 SGHTA and CDR2 FQGTGA. CDR3 length equals 15 residues. CDR3 nucleotides: TGTGCCAGCAGCTGGACAGGGCCGGGGAACACTGAAGCTTTCTTT. It encodes CASSWTGPGNTEAFF.

The chain combines TRBV12-3 or TRBV12-4 with TRBJ1-6, with no clear D. The CDR3 spans 12 residues. Trimming took off 3 bases at V and 6 bases at J, with 3 bases between the two ends. This chain's CDR3 is CASSFLNSPLHF. In DNA, the CDR3 is TGTGCCAGCAGTTTCCTTAATTCACCCCTCCACTTT.

This chain uses TRBV9 with TRBJ2-2; TRBD2 is a possible D gene (5 bases). The CDR3 is 15 amino acids. Trimming took off 2 bases at V and 0 bases at J, with 8 bases between the two ends. CDR1 is SGDLS, CDR2 YYNGEE, per germline. The CDR3 reads CASSVAGTNTGELFF. DNA of the CDR3: TGTGCCAGCAGCGTTGCCGGGACGAACACCGGGGAGCTGTTTTTT.

The chain employs TRBV11-2 and TRBJ2-7; 7 bases match TRBD2. With 4 bases clipped from V and 4 bases from J, the junction kept 7 bases outside the gene matches. Germline V gene sequence: CDR1 SGHAT, CDR2 FQNNGV. The length of the CDR3 is 14 residues. This CDR3 is CASSSELARYEQYF. The CDR3 coding sequence is TGTGCCAGCAGCTCAGAACTAGCGCGGTACGAGCAGTACTTC.

The rearrangement links TRBV3-1 (or the pseudogene TRBV3-2) to TRBJ1-1; a possible D gene is TRBD1 (6 bases). Germline V gives CDR1 LGHDT, CDR2 YNNKEL (reference sequence). The CDR3 runs to 14 residues. V shed 0 bases and J shed 5 bases, with 10 bases lying between them. CDR3: CASSQEQGRTEAFF. The CDR3 DNA sequence: TGTGCCAGCAGCCAAGAACAGGGAAGAACTGAAGCTTTCTTT.

The chain uses TRBV29-1 and TRBJ2-7, with TRBD2 matching over 11 bases. CDR1 and CDR2 from the germline V gene are SQVTM and ANQGSEA. CDR3 length: 13 amino acids. The V gene end was trimmed by 6 bases and the J gene end by 3 bases; junction bases not matched to a gene: 4. This CDR3 is CSVLGTSGYEQYF. Written as DNA, the CDR3 is TGCAGCGTACTCGGGACTAGCGGCTACGAGCAGTACTTC.

This rearrangement joins TRBV5-4 to TRBJ2-2; D is unclear. CDR1 is SGHNT, CDR2 YYREEE, per germline (reference sequence). V gave up 0 bases and J gave up 5 bases, with 5 bases separating them. The CDR3 extends over 13 amino acids. CDR3 region: CASSLGGTGELFF. The DNA for the CDR3 is TGTGCCAGCAGCTTGGGAGGAACCGGGGAGCTGTTTTTT.

The genes are TRBV6-6 and TRBJ2-5, with D tentatively TRBD2 (6 bases). CDR1 is MNHNY, CDR2 SVGAGI, per germline (reference sequence). Trimming removed 7 bases from V and 5 bases from J, with 23 bases in between. This CDR3 has 16 residues. The CDR3 protein is CASTPHGSGRRETQYF. In nucleotides, the CDR3 is TGTGCCAGCACCCCCCATGGGAGCGGGCGAAGGGAGACCCAGTACTTC.

The chain carries TRBV4-2 and TRBJ1-2; D might be TRBD1 (5 bases). Germline V gene data show CDR1 as LGHNA and CDR2 as YNFKEQ. The CDR3 totals 18 residues. V was pared by 1 base and J by 7 bases, with 25 bases between. CDR3 coding DNA: TGTGCCAGCAGCCAAGGGGATCGGTTAGGACAAGCCCTATCTGGCTACACCTTC. Residues: CASSQGDRLGQALSGYTF.

V gene TRBV30 combines with J gene TRBJ1-6, with D uncertain. The CDR3 contains 13 residues. The germline V and J ends were trimmed by 8 bases and 5 bases, with 13 bases remaining between them. Germline CDR1 reads GTSNPN; CDR2 reads SVGIG (reference sequence). The CDR3 sequence is CAREGGNNSPLHF. CDR3 nucleotide sequence: TGTGCCCGTGAGGGCGGGAATAATTCACCCCTCCACTTT.

This chain joins TRBV7-9 and TRBJ2-7; 11 nucleotides match TRBD1. After removal of 5 bases from V and 5 bases from J, the junction contained 5 bases not matched to a gene. The CDR3 consists of 14 residues. Germline V gene data show CDR1 as SEHNR and CDR2 as FQNEAQ (reference sequence). The chain's CDR3 is CASSIGTGGNEQYF. In DNA, the CDR3 is TGTGCCAGCAGCATTGGGACAGGGGGAAACGAGCAGTACTTC.

The chain is built from TRBV11-3 and TRBJ2-5, with D perhaps matching TRBD1 (5 bases). Germline V gives CDR1 SGHNT, CDR2 YENEEA. The length of the CDR3 is 13 residues. V was shortened by 5 bases and J by 2 bases, with 9 bases between the two germline ends. Written as DNA, the CDR3 is TGTGCCAGCAGCCCGACAGATCAAGAGACCCAGTACTTC. The encoded protein is CASSPTDQETQYF.

This chain joins TRBV5-1 and TRBJ2-5, with 7 positions matching TRBD1. V lost 4 bases, J lost 2 bases, and 5 bases stayed unmatched. The germline CDR1 and CDR2 sequences are SGHRS and YFSETQ. CDR3 size: 14 residues. The CDR3 sequence is CASSPGTVQETQYF. The DNA for the CDR3 is TGCGCCAGCAGCCCCGGGACAGTGCAAGAGACCCAGTACTTC.

This chain joins TRBV2 and TRBJ1-2; possibly TRBD1 for D (6 bases). This CDR3 is built from 15 residues. Per the germline V gene, CDR1 is SNHLY and CDR2 is FYNNEI. V was clipped by 5 bases and J by 4 bases, with 17 bases between them. The CDR3 region has the DNA TGTGCCAGCAGTATTCGAGGACAGAACCGCTATGGCTACACCTTC. It is translated as CASSIRGQNRYGYTF.

The CDR3 DNA reads TGTGCCAGCAGCTTAGCTAGGAGGGGCGGTGAGCAGTTCTTC. Translated, it gives CASSLARRGGEQFF. The V and J genes are TRBV7-2 and TRBJ2-1; D might be TRBD2 (6 bases). V was pared by 0 bases and J by 9 bases, with 12 bases between. This CDR3 is built from 14 residues. Germline-derived CDR1 and CDR2 are SGHTA and FQGNSA.

The J gene is TRBJ2-7, the V gene TRBV5-4; D is unresolved. The CDR3 totals 15 residues. The V gene lost 0 bases and the J gene lost 1 base, with 11 bases spanning the gap. Germline-derived CDR1 and CDR2 are SGHNT and YYREEE (reference sequence). CDR3 sequence reads: CASSLDYHPSYEQYF. Here the CDR3 DNA reads TGTGCCAGCAGCTTGGACTACCACCCATCCTACGAGCAGTACTTC.

This rearrangement joins TRBV7-8 to TRBJ1-2; TRBD1 matches 7 bases. This CDR3 has 14 residues. Losses at the gene ends were 3 bases for V and 6 bases for J; bases not matched to a gene: 7. Germline V gene sequence: CDR1 SGHVS, CDR2 FQNEAQ. The CDR3 coding sequence is TGTGCCAGCAGCTTGGTACAGGGGCCCCATGGCTACACCTTC. Translation gives CASSLVQGPHGYTF.

The rearrangement joins TRBV4-2 to TRBJ2-7, with 10 bases aligning to TRBD2. V trimming: 0 bases; J trimming: 2 bases; junction bases outside the gene matches: 13. CDR1 and CDR2 from the germline V gene are LGHNA and YNFKEQ. The CDR3 spans 19 residues. DNA of the CDR3: TGTGCCAGCAGCCAAGAACGACTAGCGGGTGCTTACCAAACCTACGAGCAGTACTTC. It specifies CASSQERLAGAYQTYEQYF.